The source of this T cell receptor (beta chain) is a study of breast tumors, draining lymph nodes, adjacent tissues. On this clonotype itself: Its antigen is not identified.

General observations from the study: The lymph node origin of tumor T cells was framed as consistent with a hypothesis, not demonstrated. Findings are consistent with lymph node origin and intratumoral expansion of most tumor T cells.

TCRdb passed the multiplex PCR reads through MiXCR, listing each CDR3 protein once. The data show over 60,000 distinct CDR3 sequences, less than 75% seen once. CDR1 is SGHRS, CDR2 YFSETQ, per germline. This CDR3 spans 14 amino acids. V lost 5 bases, J lost 4 bases, and 12 bases lay in between. The genes are TRBV5-1 and TRBJ2-2, with D unclear. This TCR was sampled from a female donor with breast cancer. Some clones in this sample may be carry-over from other donors' samples. Sequenced: breast tumor tissue. The CDR3 DNA sequence: TGCGCCAGCAGGAGTTCCAGAAGCACCGGGGAGCTGTTTTTT. Translated: CASRSSRSTGELFF.